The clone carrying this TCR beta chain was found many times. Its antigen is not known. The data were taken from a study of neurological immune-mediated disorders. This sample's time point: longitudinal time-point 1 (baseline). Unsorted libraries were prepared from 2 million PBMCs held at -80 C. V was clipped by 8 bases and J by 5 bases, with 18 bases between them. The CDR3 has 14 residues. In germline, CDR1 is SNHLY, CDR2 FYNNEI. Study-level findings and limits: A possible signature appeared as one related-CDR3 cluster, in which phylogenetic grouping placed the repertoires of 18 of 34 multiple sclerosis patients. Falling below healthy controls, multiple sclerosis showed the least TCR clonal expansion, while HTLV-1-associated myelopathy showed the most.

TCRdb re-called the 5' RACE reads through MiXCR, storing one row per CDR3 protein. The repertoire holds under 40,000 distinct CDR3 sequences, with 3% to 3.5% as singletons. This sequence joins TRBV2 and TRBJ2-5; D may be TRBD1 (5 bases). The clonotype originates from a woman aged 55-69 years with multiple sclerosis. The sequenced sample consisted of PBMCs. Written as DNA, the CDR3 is TGTGCCAGCGCCCGGACACGGCCGCCGGAGACCCAGTACTTC. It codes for CASARTRPPETQYF.